This T cell receptor beta chain comes out of a study of cytomegalovirus exposure and HLA in healthy donors. Study-wide results and limits: A missense variant in DCLRE1C was later tied to TCR beta V- and J-gene trimming. The study designated about 160 TCR beta chains cytomegalovirus-associated. 87-base-pair reads could not separate some V segments, including TRBV6-2 and TRBV6-3.

CDR1 MNHEY and CDR2 SVGAGI come from the germline V gene. The ends lost 6 bases at V and 10 bases at J; junction bases unmatched: 8. The CDR3 consists of 14 residues. Primers: 60 Vbeta forward and 13 Jbeta reverse. TCRdb's copy holds only in-frame clones and misses some; the assay was immunoSEQ multiplex PCR. Of tens of thousands of clones in the sample, just under 80% were seen once. Concerning this clone: Its antigen is still unknown.

This clonotype originated in a woman in her forties in good health and CMV-seropositive. The sequencing input was PBMCs. This chain links TRBV6-5 with TRBJ1-6; 8 nucleotides agree with TRBD1. CDR3 nucleotide sequence: TGTGCCAGCAGCTCGGACAGGGATGGGTCACCCCTCCACTTT. It codes for CASSSDRDGSPLHF.